These 14 T cell receptor beta chains originate from one sample sequenced in a study of blood T cell repertoires in COVID-19. The method was immunoSEQ multiplex PCR; TCRdb's version includes in-frame clones alone and lacks a portion of them. The table shows 110,000 to 150,000 clones, with around 80% occurring only once. The source material was peripheral blood. The receptors originated from a woman in her fifties or sixties with acute or convalescent COVID-19.

The V call is TRBV24-1, the J call TRBJ1-5; no firm D call. V was clipped by 4 bases and J by 3 bases, with 6 bases between them. The CDR3 totals 13 residues. The germline CDR1 and CDR2 sequences are KGHDR and SFDVKD. CDR3: CATSDRSNQPQHF. CDR3 coding DNA: TGTGCCACCAGTGACAGGTCCAATCAGCCCCAGCATTTT.

V gene TRBV28 combines with J gene TRBJ2-3; D might be TRBD1 (6 bases). The germline V and J ends were trimmed by 2 bases and 1 base, with 10 bases remaining between them. There are 15 residues in the CDR3. Germline V lookup: CDR1 MDHEN, CDR2 SYDVKM. In DNA, the CDR3 is TGTGCCAGCAGTTTAATTGGACAGCGCACAGATACGCAGTATTTT. Its translation is CASSLIGQRTDTQYF.

The chain employs TRBV6-1 and TRBJ1-3; no firm D call. This CDR3 contains 14 residues. Trimming cost V 0 bases and J 2 bases, with 5 bases left between them. Per the germline V gene, CDR1 is MNHNS and CDR2 is SASEGT. This CDR3 reads CASSEAATGNTIYF. In DNA form, the CDR3 reads TGTGCCAGCAGTGAAGCGGCAACTGGAAACACCATATATTTT.

This clone was observed a few times. The chain has TRBV21-1 and TRBJ1-1; the DNA was not used to check the table's D call, TRBD1. TRBV21-1 counts as a pseudogene. This CDR3 spans 17 amino acids. In DNA form, the CDR3 reads TGTGCCAGCCAGGGGCAGAGAGACTGGGACATGAACACTGAAGCTTTCTTT. Its translation is CASQGQRDWDMNTEAFF.

This chain joins TRBV28 and TRBJ1-2, with a possible D match to TRBD1 (5 bases). The CDR3 covers 14 residues. V was clipped by 4 bases and J by 2 bases, with 11 bases between them. Germline V gene sequence: CDR1 MDHEN, CDR2 SYDVKM. DNA for the CDR3: TGTGCCAGCAGTTCCACAGGTGTCAACTATGGCTACACCTTC. Its protein product is CASSSTGVNYGYTF.

This clone appeared once. The rearrangement links TRBV19 to TRBJ1-6, with TRBD1 matching over 8 bases. The CDR3 length is 13 residues. Germline assignment: CDR1 LNHDA and CDR2 SQIVND (reference sequence). The V segment lost 6 bases and the J segment 7 bases; nucleotides outside the gene matches: 2. Here the CDR3 DNA reads TGTGCCAGTAGGACAGGGGAGAATTCACCCCTCCACTTT. Amino acid sequence: CASRTGENSPLHF.

The chain joins TRBV4-3 to TRBJ2-1; the match to TRBD2 covers 9 bases. CDR3 length equals 17 residues. The germline CDR1 and CDR2 sequences are LGHNA and YSLEER. V lost 1 base, J lost 7 bases, and 11 bases stayed unmatched. As DNA, the CDR3 is TGCGCCAGCAGCCAAGGGGGGGTTAGCGGGGGCCAGAATGAGCAGTTCTTC. Translated: CASSQGGVSGGQNEQFF.

The rearrangement uses TRBV24-1 and TRBJ1-2; D is unclear. Trimming pared 3 bases from V and 2 bases from J, leaving 15 bases between. CDR3 length: 16 amino acids. The germline CDR1 and CDR2 sequences are KGHDR and SFDVKD. The CDR3 nucleotides read TGTGCCACCAGTGATCACACGGAGGATGGAAACTATGGCTACACCTTC. Protein sequence: CATSDHTEDGNYGYTF.

This rearrangement joins TRBV19 to TRBJ1-5, with no clear D. V shed 7 bases and J shed 0 bases, with 16 bases lying between them. Germline CDR1 reads LNHDA; CDR2 reads SQIVND (reference sequence). The CDR3 length is 16 residues. The CDR3 region is CASIASQSYSNQPQHF. The CDR3 DNA is TGTGCCAGTATTGCATCACAGAGTTATAGCAATCAGCCCCAGCATTTT.

The chain uses TRBV4-3 and TRBJ2-7, with D uncertain. Trimming stripped 1 base from V and 2 bases from J, with 9 bases between. The CDR3 runs to 14 residues. In germline, CDR1 is LGHNA, CDR2 YSLEER. DNA for the CDR3: TGCGCCAGCAGCCAAGCACAACAGCCCTACGAGCAGTACTTC. As protein: CASSQAQQPYEQYF.

The chain recombines TRBV18 with TRBJ2-3, with 9 bases lining up with TRBD2. The CDR3 has 15 residues. Looked up from germline, CDR1 is KGHSH and CDR2 is LQKENI. With 4 bases clipped from V and 2 bases from J, the junction kept 4 bases outside the gene matches. CDR3 protein: CASSRLAGNTDTQYF. The CDR3 DNA reads as TGTGCCAGCTCACGGCTAGCGGGGAACACAGATACGCAGTATTTT.

V is TRBV2 and J is TRBJ2-1; 11 bases are shared with TRBD1. The CDR3 totals 15 residues. V gave up 5 bases and J gave up 7 bases; unmatched junction bases: 7. Per germline, CDR1 SNHLY and CDR2 FYNNEI. Here the CDR3 reads CASSPPGQGVNEQFF. As DNA, the CDR3 is TGTGCCAGCAGTCCCCCGGGACAGGGGGTAAATGAGCAGTTCTTC.

J is TRBJ2-3 and V is TRBV4-2, with 10 bases that match TRBD1. The CDR3 extends over 17 amino acids. Trimming removed 1 base from V and 6 bases from J; junction bases left unmatched: 10. Germline V lookup: CDR1 LGHNA, CDR2 YNFKEQ. The CDR3 reads CASSQGDRGLARDTQYF. The DNA for the CDR3 is TGTGCCAGCAGCCAAGGGGACAGGGGTCTAGCGAGGGATACGCAGTATTTT.

The chain joins TRBV5-5 to TRBJ2-5; 13 nucleotides align to TRBD2. With 4 bases clipped from V and 5 bases from J, the junction kept 8 bases outside the gene matches. Germline CDR1 is SGHKS and CDR2 is YYEKEE (reference sequence). CDR3 length: 16 residues. The CDR3 here is CASSKLAGGPEETQYF. The DNA for the CDR3 is TGTGCCAGCAGCAAACTAGCGGGGGGGCCCGAGGAGACCCAGTACTTC.